The 24 T cell receptor beta chains below come from one sample, sequenced in a study of low-dose radiotherapy and immunotherapy resistance in tumors. Covering alpha and beta chains, TRAV- and TRBV-specific primers were used for the first-strand cDNA. Over approximately 19 PCR cycles, TCRs were amplified from a constant-region primer and V-primer adapter. TCRdb re-derived calls from the reads in MiXCR, one entry per CDR3 protein. The table includes over 65,000 distinct CDR3 sequences, 15% to 20% detected once. Time point described: before trial treatment. This specimen consisted of PBMCs, obtained before treatment. These receptors were obtained from a male donor with prostate cancer.

This clonotype was recorded many times. V gene TRBV13 combines with J gene TRBJ2-1, with 15 nucleotides matching TRBD2. The CDR3 is 23 residues long. The V gene's germline CDR1 is PRHDT and CDR2 FYEKMQ (reference sequence). V gave up 5 bases and J gave up 2 bases; unmatched junction bases: 22. This chain's CDR3 is CASSTGTGYIVGTSGGTYNEQFF. The CDR3, as DNA: TGTGCCAGCAGCACCGGGACAGGGTACATTGTGGGGACTAGCGGGGGGACCTACAATGAGCAGTTCTTC.

At least ten counts were recorded for this clonotype. The chain couples TRBV4-1 to TRBJ1-5, with a weak D call TRBD1 (6 bases). Germline V gene data show CDR1 as MGHRA and CDR2 as YSYEKL. The ends were cut back, 1 base at V and 0 bases at J, with 13 bases in the middle. The CDR3 is made up of 17 amino acids. CDR3 protein: CASSQVETGYSNQPQHF. CDR3 bases: TGCGCCAGCAGCCAAGTAGAGACAGGCTATAGCAATCAGCCCCAGCATTTT.

There are many counts of this clonotype. The gene calls are TRBV6-4 and TRBJ1-1, with D possibly matching TRBD1 (6 bases). The CDR3 runs to 13 residues. Germline loops: CDR1 MRHNA, CDR2 SNTAGT. V lost 3 bases, J lost 7 bases, and 12 bases lay in between. CDR3 bases: TGTGCCAGCAGTGAAGGGGGACTAGATGAAGCTTTCTTT. Translated: CASSEGGLDEAFF.

The CDR3 bases are TGCAGTGCTGTAAAGATAGCAGGGATAAGCACCGGGGAGCTGTTTTTT. Its protein is CSAVKIAGISTGELFF. The gene calls are TRBV20-1 and TRBJ2-2; D is perhaps TRBD1 (5 bases). The V end lost 5 bases, the J end lost 4 bases, and 20 bases lay between the germline ends. The CDR3 has 16 residues. The germline CDR1 and CDR2 sequences are DFQATT and SNEGSKA (reference sequence).

This clonotype was seen at least ten times. This chain connects TRBV5-1 to TRBJ2-2, with 8 bases fitting TRBD1. Germline-derived CDR1 and CDR2 are SGHRS and YFSETQ. There are 15 residues in the CDR3. Trimming removed 1 base from V and 3 bases from J; junction bases left unmatched: 2. The chain's CDR3 is CASSLYRGDTGELFF. The CDR3 nucleotides are TGCGCCAGCAGCTTGTACAGGGGGGACACCGGGGAGCTGTTTTTT.

The chain carries TRBV20-1 and TRBJ1-1; no clear D gene. This CDR3 spans 14 amino acids. Germline V lookup: CDR1 DFQATT, CDR2 SNEGSKA (reference sequence). V shed 2 bases and J shed 1 base, with 11 bases lying between them. In DNA, the CDR3 is TGCAGTGCTAGATCGGGATTTGGGAACACTGAAGCTTTCTTT. Translating it yields CSARSGFGNTEAFF.

This clonotype was counted many times. The rearrangement joins TRBV12-3 or TRBV12-4 to TRBJ2-7; 9 nucleotides agree with TRBD1. There are 17 residues in the CDR3. J was trimmed by 3 bases and V by 6 bases; bases with no gene match: 15. The CDR3 loop reads CASSPAAGTGPFYEQYF. DNA of the CDR3: TGTGCCAGCAGCCCAGCAGCCGGGACAGGGCCCTTCTACGAGCAGTACTTC.

This clonotype has a count of ten or more. This chain joins TRBV5-4 and TRBJ1-2, with a weak D call TRBD1 (6 bases). Germline CDR1 is SGHNT and CDR2 is YYREEE (reference sequence). V shed 2 bases and J shed 0 bases, with 17 bases lying between them. CDR3 size: 17 residues. The CDR3 loop reads CASSFLVGQRPNYGYTF. As DNA, the CDR3 is TGTGCCAGCAGCTTTTTAGTCGGACAGCGACCTAACTATGGCTACACCTTC.

V gene TRBV12-3 or TRBV12-4 combines with J gene TRBJ1-5; D unclear. Trimming pared 3 bases from V and 1 base from J, leaving 7 bases between. The length of the CDR3 is 14 residues. The CDR3 loop reads CASSFSDSNQPQHF. The CDR3 DNA is TGTGCCAGCAGTTTCTCGGACAGCAATCAGCCCCAGCATTTT.

This clonotype was picked up many times. J is TRBJ1-5 and V is TRBV10-3; no reliable D call. CDR1 and CDR2 from the germline V gene are ENHRY and SYGVKD. This CDR3 spans 17 amino acids. The ends were cut back, 4 bases at V and 2 bases at J, with 18 bases in the middle. The CDR3 region has the DNA TGTGCCATCAGTGCGTCGGAAACTCAGCCCCGCAATCAGCCCCAGCATTTT. The encoded protein is CAISASETQPRNQPQHF.

This clonotype was picked up many times. V is TRBV10-1 and J is TRBJ1-6; D possibly corresponds to TRBD1 (5 bases). Trimming left V 0 bases short and J 0 bases short, with 9 bases between. CDR1 WNHNN and CDR2 SYGVQD come from the germline V gene (reference sequence). The CDR3 covers 17 residues. The CDR3 region has the DNA TGCGCCAGCAGTGAGTCGAGAGGGGACTCCTATAATTCACCCCTCCACTTT. It translates to CASSESRGDSYNSPLHF.

This clonotype was found many times. This chain joins TRBV7-9 and TRBJ2-5; D remains unclear. CDR1 is SEHNR, CDR2 FQNEAQ, per germline (reference sequence). V was pared by 5 bases and J by 3 bases, with 4 bases between. CDR3 length: 11 amino acids. CDR3 coding DNA: TGTGCCAGCAGCCACGAAGAGACCCAGTACTTC. Its translation is CASSHEETQYF. Using reference TRBV7-9 and TRBJ2-5 for the parts outside the CDR3, the full variable domain is DTGVSQNPRHKITKRGQNVTFRCDPISEHNRLYWYRQTLGQGPEFLTYFQNEAQLEKSRLLSDRFSAERPKGSFSTLEIQRTEQGDSAMYLCASSHEETQYFGPGTRLLVL.

This clonotype was picked up many times. The rearrangement uses TRBV5-1 and TRBJ2-5; 8 bases line up with TRBD2. The V and J ends lost 4 bases and 1 base, in that order; junction bases with no gene match: 9. CDR1 is SGHRS and CDR2 is YFSETQ in the germline V gene. The CDR3 is 16 amino acids. The CDR3 loop reads CASSVEGSGVQETQYF. For the CDR3, the DNA is TGCGCCAGCAGCGTGGAGGGTAGCGGGGTCCAAGAGACCCAGTACTTC.

This clonotype was seen ten or more times. This chain uses TRBV12-3 or TRBV12-4 with TRBJ1-2, with D hard to call. V was shortened by 3 bases and J by 5 bases, with 7 bases between the two germline ends. CDR3 length equals 12 residues. The CDR3 spells CASSFSGYGYTF. The CDR3 coding sequence is TGTGCCAGCAGTTTTTCCGGGTATGGCTACACCTTC.

This chain links TRBV29-1 with TRBJ2-1; D call uncertain. The V end was cut by 3 bases, the J end by 2 bases, with 11 bases between. Germline V lookup: CDR1 SQVTM, CDR2 ANQGSEA. The CDR3 totals 14 residues. CDR3 sequence reads: CSVDGTPTYNEQFF. CDR3 nucleotide sequence: TGCAGCGTTGATGGTACTCCTACCTACAATGAGCAGTTCTTC.

The V call is TRBV20-1, the J call TRBJ2-3; TRBD1 might be the D (7 bases). The V end lost 5 bases, the J end lost 2 bases, and 17 bases lay between the germline ends. CDR1 and CDR2 from the germline V gene are DFQATT and SNEGSKA (reference sequence). The CDR3 extends over 15 amino acids. In DNA, the CDR3 is TGCAGTGCTTTAGGGGGCGGGACAATCACAGATACGCAGTATTTT. This gives the protein CSALGGGTITDTQYF.

This clonotype was observed at least ten times. The V call is TRBV19, the J call TRBJ1-5; D remains unclear. The CDR3 runs 16 residues. CDR1 and CDR2 (germline): LNHDA, SQIVND (reference sequence). V was clipped by 6 bases and J by 4 bases, with 19 bases between them. The CDR3 DNA sequence: TGTGCCAGTAGCTCCGGGGTGGCAGCTGTTAATCAGCCCCAGCATTTT. Its translation is CASSSGVAAVNQPQHF.

This clonotype has at least ten counts. The chain recombines TRBV11-2 with TRBJ2-7; TRBD1 aligns across 8 bases. Germline V CDR1 and CDR2: SGHAT, FQNNGV. Trimming removed 7 bases from V and 6 bases from J; junction bases left unmatched: 17. There are 16 residues in the CDR3. The CDR3 bases are TGTGCCAGCACTCATCCGGGGGACAGGCCTCCTGGCGAGCAGTACTTC. Amino acid sequence: CASTHPGDRPPGEQYF.

This clonotype came up once. The chain couples TRBV6-5 to TRBJ2-5; D gene uncertain. CDR3 length: 14 amino acids. Trimming pared 0 bases from V and 4 bases from J, leaving 9 bases between. Per germline, CDR1 MNHEY and CDR2 SVGAGI. CDR3 bases: TGTGCCAGCAGTTACTCGCCCGGCCGAGAGACCCAGTACTTC. Its translation: CASSYSPGRETQYF.

This clonotype was observed at least ten times. The chain combines TRBV5-1 with TRBJ2-1; tentatively, D is TRBD1 (5 bases). From germline, CDR1 is SGHRS and CDR2 YFSETQ. The CDR3 is 15 amino acids. V was clipped by 0 bases and J by 4 bases, with 11 bases between them. The CDR3 nucleotides read TGCGCCAGCAGCTTGGAGTTGCCAGGGTACAATGAGCAGTTCTTC. As protein: CASSLELPGYNEQFF. Based on the CDR3 plus reference TRBV5-1 and TRBJ2-1, the full variable domain is KAGVTQTPRYLIKTRGQQVTLSCSPISGHRSVSWYQQTPGQGLQFLFEYFSETQRNKGNFPGRFSGRQFSNSRSEMNVSTLELGDSALYLCASSLELPGYNEQFFGPGTRLTVL.

This clonotype was detected many times. This chain links TRBV29-1 with TRBJ2-1; D perhaps matches TRBD1 (6 bases). In germline, CDR1 is SQVTM, CDR2 ANQGSEA. V lost 7 bases to trimming and J lost 4 bases, with 17 bases between them. The CDR3 extends over 14 amino acids. The CDR3 region is CSAEGGSLYNEQFF. The CDR3, as DNA: TGCAGCGCCGAAGGGGGAAGCCTTTACAATGAGCAGTTCTTC.

This clonotype was observed many times. The chain joins TRBV12-3 or TRBV12-4 to TRBJ2-1; possible D gene TRBD2, 6 bases. Trimming left V 6 bases short and J 5 bases short, with 26 bases between. This CDR3 has 18 amino acids. The CDR3 spells CASRTTARGQGSDNEQFF. DNA of the CDR3: TGTGCCAGCAGAACGACAGCGCGGGGCCAAGGGTCGGACAATGAGCAGTTCTTC.

This clonotype was observed at least ten times. The rearrangement joins TRBV20-1 to TRBJ2-3; unclear D gene. The germline V gene has CDR1 DFQATT and CDR2 SNEGSKA (reference sequence). Deletions cut 7 bases from V and 6 bases from J, with 8 bases between. The CDR3 runs 10 residues. In nucleotides, the CDR3 is TGCAGTGTTGGAGCCGATACGCAGTATTTT. Its translation is CSVGADTQYF.

There are many counts of this clonotype. This chain joins TRBV10-3 and TRBJ2-1; 11 nucleotides line up with TRBD2. V was pared by 3 bases and J by 9 bases, with 7 bases of the junction left unmatched. Germline V lookup: CDR1 ENHRY, CDR2 SYGVKD. This CDR3 has 15 residues. The chain's CDR3 is CAISEFSGGAGEQFF. As DNA, the CDR3 is TGTGCCATCAGTGAATTTAGCGGGGGGGCCGGTGAGCAGTTCTTC.